This T cell receptor beta chain was recovered during a study of identical twins. Study-level points and caveats: In drawing conclusions, the study used cross-sectional statistical analysis and did not follow the same donors.

At least ten counts were recorded for this clonotype. Its antigen is as yet unknown. This CDR3 has 16 residues. Per the germline V gene, CDR1 is MGHRA and CDR2 is YSYEKL. Trimming took off 1 base at V and 0 bases at J, with 9 bases between the two ends. Unique molecular identifiers were present on the cDNA, and a universal primer site came from template switching. TCRdb re-called the 5' RACE reads with MiXCR, one entry per CDR3 protein. This sample has under 300,000 distinct CDR3 sequences; about 8.9% occur once, and the top ten carry 3%. In addition, the sample was reused for a study of yellow fever vaccine responses in identical twins.

The chain is built from TRBV4-1 and TRBJ1-4; D is uncertain. This TCR derives from a woman under 30 in good health. Input material: CD8+ T cells sorted from blood. CDR3 nucleotide sequence: TGCGCCAGCAGCCAAGGGACGGAGCCAACTAATGAAAAACTGTTTTTT. Translated, it gives CASSQGTEPTNEKLFF.